The text below deals with one TCR beta chain. Its antigen is currently not known. No much larger clone is present one base from it, and per-base qualities are unavailable. The trial excluded patients who had a history of autoimmune disease or who were on systemic immunosuppression. Peripheral blood for TCR sequencing was collected from all dose cohorts at baseline, on cycle 4 day 1, and on cycle 7 day 1. Samples came from an open-label, multicenter, first-in-human phase I dose-escalation trial of ivuxolimab. Adults with locally advanced or metastatic head and neck squamous cell, hepatocellular, melanoma or renal cell carcinoma were enrolled in the trial. Before TCR sequencing, CD4+ T cells and CD8+ T cells from peripheral blood were sorted into separate populations. The sample is drawn from a study of OX40 agonist ivuxolimab in advanced cancers. About the full investigation: The costimulatory receptor OX40 (CD134) was targeted by ivuxolimab, a fully human IgG2 agonistic monoclonal antibody. Intravenous ivuxolimab was administered to patients every 2 weeks at six dose levels: 0.01, 0.1, 0.3, 1.5, 3 and 10 mg/kg. Among the 52 dose-escalation patients, 19 had hepatocellular carcinoma, roughly 15 melanoma, 9 renal cell carcinoma and 9 head and neck cancer. In the dose-escalation cohort, 75% to 90% of patients were male, and the mean age was 60 years with a range of roughly 20 to 79. Prior anti-PD-1, anti-PD-L1 or anti-CTLA-4 therapy was permitted, and 30% to 50% of dose-escalation patients had received checkpoint inhibitors. Partial responses occurred in three dose-escalation patients, of whom one had hepatocellular carcinoma and two had cutaneous melanoma. Peripheral TCRbeta sequencing aimed to test whether ivuxolimab altered TCR sequence diversity and caused clonal T-cell expansion. The paper describes the monotherapy dose-escalation part (N of about 54 patients) of the phase I trial of ivuxolimab. The full study reports these points: Low levels of normalized T-cell clonal expansion were also shown by some nonresponding patients. After ivuxolimab, CD8+ T cells had more expanded clones than CD4+ T cells on average. Partial responders in the 0.1-3.0 mg/kg groups had among the lowest normalized peripheral clonal expansion, especially among CD8+ T cells. The antigen specificity of the clonally expanded peripheral T cells was not determined. At doses of 0.1 to 3.0 mg/kg, clonal expansion of both CD4+ and CD8+ blood T cells was observed from baseline to week 6.

Genomic DNA was isolated from the sorted cells so that the TCRbeta CDR3 region could be sequenced. TCRbeta CDR3 regions were sequenced using the immunoSEQ Assay. The source is immuneACCESS, and TCRdb retained only in-frame sequences with V and J called. Part of the clones is not carried over; for the studies checked, unresolved V genes explain less than half of this, and the remainder is unexplained. This sample comprises about 54,000 clones, approximately 89% of them detected only once. The ten largest clones capture over 10% of the sample. This receptor was identified in an adult with an advanced solid tumor such as melanoma, head and neck, liver or kidney cancer. The sequencing used CD4+ or CD8+ T cells sorted from blood, collected in a trial of the OX40 agonist ivuxolimab.

The DNA sequence follows: TGCGCCAGCAGCTTGACGAGGGCAGGGAGGGCAGATACGCAGTATTTT. Its product reads: CASSLTRAGRADTQYF. The chain is made from TRBV5-1 and TRBJ2-3; 7 junctional bases match TRBD2. The junction shows trimming of 1 base on V and 4 bases on J, and the gene matches do not reach 9 bases of it. From the cysteine through the phenylalanine, the CDR3 covers 16 amino acids. Only the CDR3 region is kept as DNA, spanning 48 bases read in frame from base 1. The germline V gene provides CDR1 SGHRS and CDR2 YFSETQ.